The 17 T cell receptor beta chains below come from one sample, sequenced in a study of CD8+ T cells in alopecia areata. It was cDNA, reverse transcribed from extracted RNA, that served as the sequencing template. The data were produced by immunoSEQ multiplex PCR, yet TCRdb's version contains in-frame clones alone and is incomplete. This sample has roughly 120,000 clones, with 35% to 40% found just once. Sequencing input: CD4+ T cells sorted from blood. The receptor source for this set is a human donor with alopecia areata.

Here the CDR3 reads CATLRSGRAWADEQYF. DNA of the CDR3: TGTGCCACACTGCGGAGCGGGAGGGCCTGGGCCGACGAGCAGTACTTC. The chain joins TRBV27 to TRBJ2-7, with 10 bases matching TRBD2. The CDR3 is 16 residues long. Per germline, CDR1 MNHEY and CDR2 SMNVEV (reference sequence). V shed 10 bases and J 5 bases; nucleotides not matched to a gene: 17.

This clone was picked up a small number of times. The chain employs TRBV2 and TRBJ2-7; weak D call: TRBD2 (6 bases). CDR3 size: 12 residues. V gave up 4 bases and J gave up 7 bases, with 11 bases separating them. Germline CDR1 SNHLY, CDR2 FYNNEI. The chain's CDR3 is CASSGLGREQYF. The CDR3 DNA follows: TGTGCCAGCAGTGGTCTGGGGAGGGAGCAGTACTTC.

The rearrangement links TRBV29-1 to TRBJ2-7; possibly TRBD1 or TRBD2 for D (6 bases each). Trimming left V 3 bases short and J 4 bases short, with 10 bases between. The germline V gene has CDR1 SQVTM and CDR2 ANQGSEA. This CDR3 contains 12 residues. DNA of the CDR3: TGCAGCGTTGACCTAGGGGGGTACGAGCAGTACTTC. This codes for CSVDLGGYEQYF.

The V call is TRBV4-1, the J call TRBJ1-2; D gene unclear. V was trimmed by 1 base and J by 4 bases, leaving 13 bases between them. CDR1 and CDR2 (germline): MGHRA, YSYEKL. This CDR3 comprises 15 residues. The CDR3 sequence is CASSQGSANTYGYTF. CDR3 DNA sequence: TGCGCCAGCAGCCAAGGATCAGCCAATACCTATGGCTACACCTTC.

The chain employs TRBV7-8 and TRBJ2-5; the D is unclear. The CDR3 spans 14 residues. V was trimmed by 5 bases and J by 11 bases, leaving 21 bases between them. In germline, CDR1 is SGHVS, CDR2 FQNEAQ. As DNA, the CDR3 is TGTGCCAGCAGCCTCAGACCATCGGGTGATCCTCAGTACTTC. Protein sequence: CASSLRPSGDPQYF. Based on the CDR3 plus reference TRBV7-8 and TRBJ2-5, the full variable domain is GAGVSQSPRYKVAKRGQDVALRCDPISGHVSLFWYQQALGQGPEFLTYFQNEAQLDKSGLPSDRFFAERPEGSVSTLKIQRTQQEDSAVYLCASSLRPSGDPQYFGPGTRLLVL.

The sample holds a few counts of this clone. The genes are TRBV6-5 and TRBJ2-7; 7 positions agree with TRBD2. The CDR3 covers 15 residues. Germline V gives CDR1 MNHEY, CDR2 SVGAGI. Unmatched junction bases numbered 8, after V lost 2 bases and J lost 4 bases. The DNA of the CDR3 is TGTGCCAGCAGTTACGCTAGCGGCTTTGGGTACGAGCAGTACTTC. As protein: CASSYASGFGYEQYF.

This chain links TRBV29-1 with TRBJ2-1; the D gene could be TRBD1 or TRBD2 (5 bases each). Trimming pared 5 bases from V and 2 bases from J, leaving 16 bases between. The CDR3 consists of 15 residues. CDR1 is SQVTM and CDR2 is ANQGSEA in the germline V gene. The CDR3 sequence is CSVLGVAGAYNEQFF. The CDR3 DNA sequence: TGCAGCGTTTTAGGGGTCGCGGGTGCCTACAATGAGCAGTTCTTC.

V and J are TRBV23-1 and TRBJ1-1, with D possibly being TRBD1 (6 bases). TRBV23-1 is assigned to the ORF class and has an uncertain function. The CDR3 is made up of 17 amino acids. V lost 7 bases to trimming and J lost 4 bases, with 25 bases between them. CDR3 sequence (DNA): TGCGCCAGCAACAAAGACAGACCAACCTTGGGGGCCACTGAAGCTTTCTTT. Encoded protein: CASNKDRPTLGATEAFF.

V and J are TRBV23-1 and TRBJ1-2; tentative D call: TRBD1 (5 bases). TRBV23-1 is placed among ORFs of uncertain function. The length of the CDR3 is 14 residues. V lost 4 bases, J lost 6 bases, and 15 bases lay in between. CDR3 loop: CASSLGGYTDGYTF. The CDR3 DNA follows: TGCGCCAGCAGTCTGGGGGGTTATACAGATGGCTACACCTTC.

V and J are TRBV5-1 and TRBJ2-3; 14 bases map to TRBD2. The CDR3 is 17 amino acids. The V segment lost 4 bases and the J segment 5 bases; nucleotides outside the gene matches: 9. Germline CDR1 and CDR2: SGHRS and YFSETQ. CDR3 sequence (DNA): TGCGCCAGCAGCCCCGGACTAGCGGGAGGAGTGGTAGATACGCAGTATTTT. It is translated as CASSPGLAGGVVDTQYF. Full variable domain (outside the CDR3, taken from reference TRBV5-1 and TRBJ2-3): KAGVTQTPRYLIKTRGQQVTLSCSPISGHRSVSWYQQTPGQGLQFLFEYFSETQRNKGNFPGRFSGRQFSNSRSEMNVSTLELGDSALYLCASSPGLAGGVVDTQYFGPGTRLTVL.

A word on this clone: This sample includes further DNA sequences coding for the same CDR3. The chain couples TRBV30 to TRBJ2-5; D remains ambiguous. The length of the CDR3 is 13 residues. CDR1 is GTSNPN and CDR2 is SVGIG in the germline V gene (reference sequence). The V gene lost 0 bases and the J gene lost 4 bases, with 9 bases spanning the gap. The DNA of the CDR3 is TGTGCCTGGAGTGTGAGACTGAGAGAGACCCAGTACTTC. Translation: CAWSVRLRETQYF.

The chain combines TRBV2 with TRBJ2-1; 9 bases map to TRBD2. V was clipped by 4 bases and J by 5 bases; unmatched bases: 3. CDR3 size: 14 residues. Germline V gene data show CDR1 as SNHLY and CDR2 as FYNNEI. CDR3: CASSVTSGNNEQFF. The DNA of the CDR3 is TGTGCCAGCAGTGTGACTAGCGGAAACAATGAGCAGTTCTTC. The whole variable domain, remainder taken from reference TRBV2 and TRBJ2-1, is EPEVTQTPSHQVTQMGQEVILRCVPISNHLYFYWYRQILGQKVEFLVSFYNNEISEKSEIFDDQFSVERPDGSNFTLKIRSTKLEDSAMYFCASSVTSGNNEQFFGPGTRLTVL.

This chain links TRBV7-9 with TRBJ2-4, with D tentatively TRBD2 (6 bases). CDR3 length equals 15 residues. V lost 5 bases to trimming and J lost 0 bases, with 11 bases between them. Germline-derived CDR1 and CDR2 are SEHNR and FQNEAQ (reference sequence). CDR3 coding DNA: TGTGCCAGCAGCACCGGACTATTAGCCAAAAACATTCAGTACTTC. It is translated as CASSTGLLAKNIQYF.

V and J are TRBV7-9 and TRBJ2-3, with D unresolved. This CDR3 contains 14 residues. The V end lost 2 bases, the J end lost 2 bases, and 8 bases lay between the germline ends. Germline V gene lookup returns CDR1 SEHNR and CDR2 FQNEAQ (reference sequence). The CDR3 DNA sequence: TGTGCCAGCAGCTTAAACTCTAACACAGATACGCAGTATTTT. Translating gives CASSLNSNTDTQYF.

This clone has more than one count but fewer than ten. CDR3 in DNA: TGTGCCAGCAGCCCGCGCGGGGACAGAGTAGATACGCAGTATTTT. This gives the protein CASSPRGDRVDTQYF. The rearrangement joins TRBV9 to TRBJ2-3, with D possibly being TRBD1 (7 bases). Trimming removed 4 bases from V and 5 bases from J, with 17 bases in between. Germline V lookup: CDR1 SGDLS, CDR2 YYNGEE. The CDR3 runs to 15 residues.

V usage is TRBV7-9 and J usage is TRBJ2-7; no clear D. Trimming left V 1 base short and J 3 bases short, with 10 bases between. The CDR3 loop spans 14 amino acids. Germline CDR1 SEHNR, CDR2 FQNEAQ (reference sequence). CDR3 loop: CASSLGQSYYEQYF. The CDR3, as DNA: TGTGCCAGCAGCTTAGGACAAAGCTACTACGAGCAGTACTTC.

This clone was observed a handful of times. V gene TRBV11-2 combines with J gene TRBJ2-3, with D unresolved. Germline V gene sequence: CDR1 SGHAT, CDR2 FQNNGV. Trimming pared 2 bases from V and 5 bases from J, leaving 11 bases between. The CDR3 covers 14 residues. The chain's CDR3 is CASSLSSLQDTQYF. DNA of the CDR3: TGTGCCAGCAGCTTAAGTAGCTTGCAAGATACGCAGTATTTT.